This T cell receptor beta chain stems from a study of blood T cell repertoires in COVID-19. In the study overall: Spain, Italy and the United States supplied samples that represented acute and convalescent COVID-19. In each case, the material was cDNA or gDNA derived from T cells, B-cell-depleted T cells, or PBMCs.

Deletions cut 3 bases from V and 7 bases from J, with 12 bases between. This CDR3 spans 13 amino acids. The method was immunoSEQ multiplex PCR; TCRdb's version includes in-frame clones alone and lacks a portion of them. This table has about 410,000 clones, 89% appearing once. What was sequenced was peripheral blood. The receptor's source is a woman between 40 and 55 years old with COVID-19, enrolled during active disease. The chain employs TRBV23-1 and TRBJ1-2; D is unclear. TRBV23-1 is an open reading frame, and its role is uncertain. CDR3 DNA sequence: TGCGCCAGCAGTCACGCATCGAACAGTGGCTACACCTTC. This encodes CASSHASNSGYTF.